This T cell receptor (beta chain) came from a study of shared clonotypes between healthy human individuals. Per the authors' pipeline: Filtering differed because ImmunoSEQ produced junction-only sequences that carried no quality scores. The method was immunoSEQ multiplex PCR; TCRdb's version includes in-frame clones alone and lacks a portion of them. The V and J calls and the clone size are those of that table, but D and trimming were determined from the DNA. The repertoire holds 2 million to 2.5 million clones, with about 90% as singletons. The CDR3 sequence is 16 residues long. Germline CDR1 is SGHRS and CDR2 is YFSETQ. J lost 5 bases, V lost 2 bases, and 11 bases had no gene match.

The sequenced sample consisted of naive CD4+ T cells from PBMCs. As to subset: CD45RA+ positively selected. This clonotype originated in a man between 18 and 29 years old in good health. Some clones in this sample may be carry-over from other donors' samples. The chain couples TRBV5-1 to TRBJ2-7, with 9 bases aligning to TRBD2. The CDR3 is CASSFTVLSGGNEQYF. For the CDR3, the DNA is TGCGCCAGCAGCTTTACGGTGTTGAGCGGGGGGAACGAGCAGTACTTC.